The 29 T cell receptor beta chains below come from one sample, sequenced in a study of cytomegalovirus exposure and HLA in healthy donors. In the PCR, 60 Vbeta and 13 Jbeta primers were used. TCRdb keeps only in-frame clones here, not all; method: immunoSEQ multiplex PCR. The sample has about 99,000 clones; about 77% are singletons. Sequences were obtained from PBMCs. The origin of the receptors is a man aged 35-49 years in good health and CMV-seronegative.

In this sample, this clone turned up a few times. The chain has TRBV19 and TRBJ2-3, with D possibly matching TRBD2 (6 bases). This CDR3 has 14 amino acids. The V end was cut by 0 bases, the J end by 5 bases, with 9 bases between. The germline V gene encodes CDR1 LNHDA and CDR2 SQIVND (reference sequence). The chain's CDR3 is CASSIERRGDTQYF. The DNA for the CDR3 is TGTGCCAGTAGTATAGAGAGGAGGGGAGATACGCAGTATTTT.

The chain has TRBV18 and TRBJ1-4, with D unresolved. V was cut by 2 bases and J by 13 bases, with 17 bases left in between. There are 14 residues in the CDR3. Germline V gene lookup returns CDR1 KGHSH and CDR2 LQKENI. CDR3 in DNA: TGTGCCAGCTCACCAGGGGAGGAGAGCGTAGGACTGTTTTTT. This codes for CASSPGEESVGLFF.

This chain's CDR3 is CASSSGVGSGANVLTF. The CDR3 DNA is TGTGCCAGCAGTTCAGGTGTTGGCTCTGGGGCCAACGTCCTGACTTTC. The rearrangement links TRBV6-5 to TRBJ2-6; D ambiguous. Trimming cost V 4 bases and J 0 bases, with 10 bases left between them. CDR1 MNHEY and CDR2 SVGAGI come from the germline V gene. CDR3 length: 16 amino acids.

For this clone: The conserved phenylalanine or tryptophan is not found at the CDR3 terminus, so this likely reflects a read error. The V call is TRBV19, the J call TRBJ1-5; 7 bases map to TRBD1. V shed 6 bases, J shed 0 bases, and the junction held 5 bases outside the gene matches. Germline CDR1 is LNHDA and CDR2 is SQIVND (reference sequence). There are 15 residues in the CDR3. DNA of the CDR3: TGTGCCAGTAGCCAGGGACAGTATAGCAATCAGCCCCAGCATTCT. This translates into CASSQGQYSNQPQHS.

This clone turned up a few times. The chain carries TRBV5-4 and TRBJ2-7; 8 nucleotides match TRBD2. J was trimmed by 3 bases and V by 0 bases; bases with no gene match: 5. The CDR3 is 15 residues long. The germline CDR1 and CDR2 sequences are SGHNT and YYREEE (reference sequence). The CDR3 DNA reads TGTGCCAGCAGCTTGGCAGCGGGGGTTGTCTACGAGCAGTACTTC. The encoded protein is CASSLAAGVVYEQYF.

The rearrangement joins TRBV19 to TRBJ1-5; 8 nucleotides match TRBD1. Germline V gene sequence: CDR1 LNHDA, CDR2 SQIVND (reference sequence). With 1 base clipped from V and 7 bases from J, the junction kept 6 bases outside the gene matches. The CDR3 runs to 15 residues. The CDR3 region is CASSIGQGPSQPQHF. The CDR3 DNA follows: TGTGCCAGTAGTATAGGACAGGGGCCTTCCCAGCCCCAGCATTTT.

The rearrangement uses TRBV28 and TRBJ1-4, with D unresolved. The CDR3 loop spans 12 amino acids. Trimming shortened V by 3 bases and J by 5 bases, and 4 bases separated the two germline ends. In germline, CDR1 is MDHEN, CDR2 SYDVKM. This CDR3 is CASSLLNEKLFF. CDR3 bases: TGTGCCAGCAGTTTGCTAAATGAAAAACTGTTTTTT.

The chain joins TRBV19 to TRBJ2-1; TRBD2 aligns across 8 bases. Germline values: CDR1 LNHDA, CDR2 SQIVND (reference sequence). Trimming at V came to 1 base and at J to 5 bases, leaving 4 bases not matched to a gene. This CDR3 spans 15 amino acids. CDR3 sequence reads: CASSIAGSGNNEQFF. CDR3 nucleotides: TGTGCCAGTAGTATAGCGGGTAGCGGGAACAATGAGCAGTTCTTC.

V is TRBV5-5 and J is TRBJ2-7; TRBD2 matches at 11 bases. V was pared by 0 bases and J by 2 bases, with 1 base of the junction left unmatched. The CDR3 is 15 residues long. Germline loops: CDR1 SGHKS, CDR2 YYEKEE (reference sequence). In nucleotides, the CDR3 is TGTGCCAGCAGCTTGGTACTAGCGGGAGCCTACGAGCAGTACTTC. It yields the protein CASSLVLAGAYEQYF.

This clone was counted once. CDR3 amino acids: CASSRGYEQYF. CDR3 sequence (DNA): TGTGCCAGCAGTAGGGGTTACGAGCAGTACTTC. The V and J genes are TRBV25-1 and TRBJ2-7, with a tentative D call TRBD1 (5 bases). This CDR3 is 11 amino acids long. CDR1 MGHDK and CDR2 SYGVNS come from the germline V gene. V lost 5 bases and J lost 4, with 6 bases in between.

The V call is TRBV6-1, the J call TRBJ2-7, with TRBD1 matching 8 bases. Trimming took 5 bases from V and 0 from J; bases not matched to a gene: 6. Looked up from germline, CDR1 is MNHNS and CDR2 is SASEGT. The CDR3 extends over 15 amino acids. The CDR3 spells CASSTRDRSSYEQYF. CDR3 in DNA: TGTGCCAGCAGTACCCGGGACAGGAGCTCCTACGAGCAGTACTTC.

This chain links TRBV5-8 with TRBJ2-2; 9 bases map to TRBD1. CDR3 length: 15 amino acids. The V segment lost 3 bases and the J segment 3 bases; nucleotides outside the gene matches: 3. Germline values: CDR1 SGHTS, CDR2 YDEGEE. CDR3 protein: CASSSTGGYTGELFF. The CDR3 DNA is TGTGCCAGCAGCTCTACAGGGGGCTACACCGGGGAGCTGTTTTTT.

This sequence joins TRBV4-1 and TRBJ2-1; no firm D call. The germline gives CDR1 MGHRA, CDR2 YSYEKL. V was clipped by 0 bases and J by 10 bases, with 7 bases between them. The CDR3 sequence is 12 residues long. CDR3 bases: TGCGCCAGCAGCCAAGATCATTTCGAGCAGTTCTTC. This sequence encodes CASSQDHFEQFF.

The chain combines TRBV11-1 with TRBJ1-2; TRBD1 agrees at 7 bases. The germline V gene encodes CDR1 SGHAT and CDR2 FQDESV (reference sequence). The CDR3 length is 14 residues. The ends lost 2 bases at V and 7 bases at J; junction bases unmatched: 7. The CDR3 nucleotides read TGTGCCAGCAGCTTAACACAGGGGCGGTTTGGCTACACCTTC. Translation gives CASSLTQGRFGYTF.

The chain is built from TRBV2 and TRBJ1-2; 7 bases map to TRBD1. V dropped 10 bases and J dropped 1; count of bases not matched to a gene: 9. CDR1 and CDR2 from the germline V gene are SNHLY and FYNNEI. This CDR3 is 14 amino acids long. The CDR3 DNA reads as TGTGCCACCTTGGGACAGCTAGTTAACTATGGCTACACCTTC. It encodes CATLGQLVNYGYTF.

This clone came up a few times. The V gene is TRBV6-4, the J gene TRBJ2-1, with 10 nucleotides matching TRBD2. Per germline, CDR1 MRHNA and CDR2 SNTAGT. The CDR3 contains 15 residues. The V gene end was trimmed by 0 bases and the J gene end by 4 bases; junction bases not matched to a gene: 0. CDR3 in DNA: TGTGCCAGCAGTGACTCACTAGCGGGGTACAATGAGCAGTTCTTC. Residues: CASSDSLAGYNEQFF.

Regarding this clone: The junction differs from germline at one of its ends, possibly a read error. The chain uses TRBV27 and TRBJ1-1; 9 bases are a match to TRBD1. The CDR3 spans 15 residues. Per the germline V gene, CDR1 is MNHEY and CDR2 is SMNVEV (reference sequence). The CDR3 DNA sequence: TGTGCCAGCAGGCGGGACAGGGCCATGAATACTGAAGCTTTCTTT. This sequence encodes CASRRDRAMNTEAFF.

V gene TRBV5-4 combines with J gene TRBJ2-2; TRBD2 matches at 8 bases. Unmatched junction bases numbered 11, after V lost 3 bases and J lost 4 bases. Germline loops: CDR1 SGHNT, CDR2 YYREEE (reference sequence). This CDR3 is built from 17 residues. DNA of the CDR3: TGTGCCAGCAGCTCCCCAAAAGCGGGAGTGAGCACCGGGGAGCTGTTTTTT. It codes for CASSSPKAGVSTGELFF.

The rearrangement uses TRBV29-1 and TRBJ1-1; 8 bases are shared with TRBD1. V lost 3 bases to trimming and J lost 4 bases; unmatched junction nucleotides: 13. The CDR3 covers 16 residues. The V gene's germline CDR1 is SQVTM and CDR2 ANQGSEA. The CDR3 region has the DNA TGCAGCGTTGATAGGGGCAGGGGGCCTCAATCCACTGAAGCTTTCTTT. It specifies CSVDRGRGPQSTEAFF.

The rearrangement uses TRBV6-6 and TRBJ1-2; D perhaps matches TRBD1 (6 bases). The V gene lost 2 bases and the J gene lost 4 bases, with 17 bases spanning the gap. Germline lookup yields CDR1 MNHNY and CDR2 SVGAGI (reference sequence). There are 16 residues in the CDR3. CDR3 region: CASSYPITGLIYGYTF. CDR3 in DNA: TGTGCCAGCAGTTACCCTATAACAGGGCTCATCTATGGCTACACCTTC.

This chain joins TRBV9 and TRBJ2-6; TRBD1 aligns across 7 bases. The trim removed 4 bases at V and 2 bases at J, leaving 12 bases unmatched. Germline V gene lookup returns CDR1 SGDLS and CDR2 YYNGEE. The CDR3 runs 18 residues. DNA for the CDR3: TGTGCCAGCAGCTCTCAAGGGGGCGCCCGGCCTGGGGCCAACGTCCTGACTTTC. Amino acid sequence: CASSSQGGARPGANVLTF.

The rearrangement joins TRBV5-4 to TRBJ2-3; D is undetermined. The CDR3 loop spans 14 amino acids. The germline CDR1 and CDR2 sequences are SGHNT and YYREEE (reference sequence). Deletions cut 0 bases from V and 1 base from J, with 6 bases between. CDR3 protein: CASSLGLGTDTQYF. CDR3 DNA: TGTGCCAGCAGCTTGGGACTGGGCACAGATACGCAGTATTTT.

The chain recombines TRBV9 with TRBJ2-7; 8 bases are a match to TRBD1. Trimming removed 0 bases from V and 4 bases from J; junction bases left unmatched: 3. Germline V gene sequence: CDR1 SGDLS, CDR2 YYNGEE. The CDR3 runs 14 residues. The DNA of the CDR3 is TGTGCCAGCAGCGTAGGGAGGACAGGGTACGAGCAGTACTTC. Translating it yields CASSVGRTGYEQYF.

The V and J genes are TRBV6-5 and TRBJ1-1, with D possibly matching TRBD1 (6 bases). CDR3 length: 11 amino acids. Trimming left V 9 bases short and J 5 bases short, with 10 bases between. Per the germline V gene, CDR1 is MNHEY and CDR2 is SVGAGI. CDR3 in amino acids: CASRQATEAFF. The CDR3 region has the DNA TGTGCCAGTAGACAGGCGACTGAAGCTTTCTTT.

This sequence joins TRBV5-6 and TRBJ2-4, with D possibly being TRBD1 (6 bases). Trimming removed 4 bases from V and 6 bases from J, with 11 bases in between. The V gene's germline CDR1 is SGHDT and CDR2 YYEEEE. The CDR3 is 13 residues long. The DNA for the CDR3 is TGTGCCAGCAGCCCGGACAGTTCAAACATTCAGTACTTC. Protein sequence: CASSPDSSNIQYF. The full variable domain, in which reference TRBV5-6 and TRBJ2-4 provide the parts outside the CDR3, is DAGVTQSPTHLIKTRGQQVTLRCSPKSGHDTVSWYQQALGQGPQFIFQYYEEEERQRGNFPDRFSGHQFPNYSSELNVNALLLGDSALYLCASSPDSSNIQYFGAGTRLSVL.

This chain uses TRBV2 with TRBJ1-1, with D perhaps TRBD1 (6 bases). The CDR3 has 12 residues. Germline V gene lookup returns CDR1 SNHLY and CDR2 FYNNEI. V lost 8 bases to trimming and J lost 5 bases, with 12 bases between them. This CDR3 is CASGSGETEAFF. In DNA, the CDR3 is TGTGCCAGCGGCTCAGGGGAAACTGAAGCTTTCTTT.

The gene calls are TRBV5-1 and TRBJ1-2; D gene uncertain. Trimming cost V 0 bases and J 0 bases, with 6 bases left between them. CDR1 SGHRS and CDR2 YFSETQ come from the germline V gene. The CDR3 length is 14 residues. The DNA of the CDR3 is TGCGCCAGCAGCTTGGAGCCTCCTAACTATGGCTACACCTTC. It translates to CASSLEPPNYGYTF.

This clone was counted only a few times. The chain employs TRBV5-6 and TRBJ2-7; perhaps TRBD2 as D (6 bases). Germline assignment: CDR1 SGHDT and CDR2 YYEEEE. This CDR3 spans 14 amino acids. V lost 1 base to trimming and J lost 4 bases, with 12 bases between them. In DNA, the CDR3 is TGTGCCAGCAGCTTGACGGGAGTTATATACGAGCAGTACTTC. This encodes CASSLTGVIYEQYF.

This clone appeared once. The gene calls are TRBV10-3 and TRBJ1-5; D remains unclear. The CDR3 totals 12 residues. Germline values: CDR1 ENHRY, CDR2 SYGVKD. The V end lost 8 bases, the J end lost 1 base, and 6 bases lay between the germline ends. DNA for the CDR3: TGTGCCATCGGAGACAGCAATCAGCCCCAGCATTTT. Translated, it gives CAIGDSNQPQHF.